The subject of this entry is one T cell receptor (beta chain). Its antigen is as yet unknown. Researchers ran the PCR with 60 Vbeta and 13 Jbeta primers. Profiling relied on immunoSEQ multiplex PCR, and the TCRdb table lists in-frame clones only, not all of them. The sample consists of about 55,000 clones, roughly 74% of them appearing once. The trim removed 5 bases at V and 6 bases at J, leaving 6 bases unmatched. The CDR3 sequence is 13 residues long. Germline V gene lookup returns CDR1 SNHLY and CDR2 FYNNEI. The record originates from a study of cytomegalovirus exposure and HLA in healthy donors. The wider study: HLA-typed donors were the source of approximately 85 million unique TCRs, which an early data release held.

General study findings and limits: TCR beta V segments were, for the most part, productive about 87% or about 30% of the time in an earlier analysis.

The sequencing sample was made of PBMCs. This clonotype was sampled from a female donor in good health and CMV-seronegative. The chain recombines TRBV2 with TRBJ1-1; TRBD1 matches 7 bases. CDR3 amino acids: CASSMTGRSEAFF. CDR3 DNA: TGTGCCAGCAGTATGACAGGGAGGTCTGAAGCTTTCTTT. Full variable domain (outside the CDR3, taken from reference TRBV2 and TRBJ1-1): EPEVTQTPSHQVTQMGQEVILRCVPISNHLYFYWYRQILGQKVEFLVSFYNNEISEKSEIFDDQFSVERPDGSNFTLKIRSTKLEDSAMYFCASSMTGRSEAFFGQGTRLTVV.